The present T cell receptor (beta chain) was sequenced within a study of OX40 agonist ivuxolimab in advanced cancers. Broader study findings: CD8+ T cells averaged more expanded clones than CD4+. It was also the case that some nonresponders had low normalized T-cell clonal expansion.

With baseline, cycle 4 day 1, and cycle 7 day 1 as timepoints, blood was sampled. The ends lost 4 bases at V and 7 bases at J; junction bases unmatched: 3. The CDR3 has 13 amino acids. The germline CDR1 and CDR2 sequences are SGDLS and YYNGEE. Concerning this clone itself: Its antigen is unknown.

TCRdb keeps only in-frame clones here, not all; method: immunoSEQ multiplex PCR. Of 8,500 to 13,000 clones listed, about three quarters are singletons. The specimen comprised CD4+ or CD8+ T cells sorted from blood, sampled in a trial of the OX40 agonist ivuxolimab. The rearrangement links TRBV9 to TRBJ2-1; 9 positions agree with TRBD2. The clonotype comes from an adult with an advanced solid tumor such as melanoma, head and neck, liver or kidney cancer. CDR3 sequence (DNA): TGTGCCAGCAGCCCTGCGGGGGGGAATGAGCAGTTCTTC. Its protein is CASSPAGGNEQFF.